What follows are 12 T cell receptor beta chains derived from one specimen sequenced in a study of blood T cell repertoires in COVID-19. Produced via immunoSEQ multiplex PCR; TCRdb's table is partial and in-frame only. The sample yields roughly 160,000 clones, roughly 80% seen once. The sequenced sample was PBMCs or T cells enriched from blood (not recorded which). The receptors here all came from a man between 50 and 59 years old who had recovered from COVID-19.

This clone was detected only a few times. V usage is TRBV6-6 and J usage is TRBJ1-2, with 7 bases fitting TRBD1. The ends lost 2 bases at V and 7 bases at J; junction bases unmatched: 10. Germline CDR1 MNHNY, CDR2 SVGAGI (reference sequence). The CDR3 sequence is 15 residues long. The CDR3 protein is CASSYNRGQEGGYTF. CDR3 in DNA: TGTGCCAGCAGTTACAACAGAGGACAGGAGGGTGGCTACACCTTC.

The chain joins TRBV3-1 (or the pseudogene TRBV3-2) to TRBJ1-6, with D uncertain. Germline values: CDR1 LGHDT, CDR2 YNNKEL (reference sequence). CDR3 size: 15 residues. The V end lost 0 bases, the J end lost 7 bases, and 10 bases lay between the germline ends. CDR3 sequence: CASSQDSSPNSPLHF. The CDR3 DNA follows: TGTGCCAGCAGCCAAGATAGCTCTCCCAATTCACCCCTCCACTTT.

Remarks on this clone: Other DNA sequences in the same sample also yield this CDR3. This chain links TRBV18 with TRBJ1-1; D call uncertain. Trimming stripped 3 bases from V and 1 base from J, with 6 bases between. Germline V CDR1 and CDR2: KGHSH, LQKENI. This CDR3 spans 13 amino acids. CDR3 sequence: CASSPGGNTEAFF. CDR3 sequence (DNA): TGTGCCAGCTCACCGGGAGGGAACACTGAAGCTTTCTTT. Based on the CDR3 plus reference TRBV18 and TRBJ1-1, the full variable domain is NAGVMQNPRHLVRRRGQEARLRCSPMKGHSHVYWYRQLPEEGLKFMVYLQKENIIDESGMPKERFSAEFPKEGPSILRIQQVVRGDSAAYFCASSPGGNTEAFFGQGTRLTVV.

This clone appeared a few times. J is TRBJ1-4 and V is TRBV5-5, with D possibly being TRBD1 (5 bases). CDR1 is SGHKS and CDR2 is YYEKEE in the germline V gene (reference sequence). The V end was cut by 4 bases, the J end by 0 bases, with 13 bases between. The CDR3 loop spans 16 amino acids. CDR3 sequence: CASSRQYYATNEKLFF. In nucleotides, the CDR3 is TGTGCCAGCAGCCGACAGTACTATGCAACTAATGAAAAACTGTTTTTT.

The chain links TRBV23-1 to TRBJ1-5, with 9 bases identical to TRBD1. TRBV23-1 falls under the ORF class, with uncertain function. The CDR3 has 20 amino acids. The V gene end was trimmed by 6 bases and the J gene end by 4 bases; junction bases not matched to a gene: 22. The CDR3 region has the DNA TGCGCCAGCAGCCATCACCGCTTTGGATGGGACAGGGATCCAAATCAGCCCCAGCATTTT. As protein: CASSHHRFGWDRDPNQPQHF.

Only a few counts were recorded for this clone. The sample contains more than one DNA sequence encoding this CDR3. The chain uses TRBV11-2 and TRBJ2-7; D unresolved. CDR3 size: 12 residues. V was pared by 0 bases and J by 4 bases, with 4 bases between. The germline gives CDR1 SGHAT, CDR2 FQNNGV. CDR3 loop: CASSLDRYEQYF. The CDR3 coding sequence is TGTGCCAGCAGCTTAGATCGTTACGAGCAGTACTTC.

This chain joins TRBV28 and TRBJ1-1, with a tentative D call TRBD1 (6 bases). The V gene lost 4 bases and the J gene lost 6 bases, with 15 bases spanning the gap. Germline V gives CDR1 MDHEN, CDR2 SYDVKM. CDR3 length equals 14 residues. CDR3 nucleotide sequence: TGTGCCAGCAGTTCCCCGGCCAGGGGCGCTGAAGCTTTCTTT. Translated: CASSSPARGAEAFF.

This clone has a single count. This chain uses TRBV5-1 with TRBJ1-2; 8 bases are shared with TRBD1. V shed 3 bases, J shed 5 bases, and the junction held 12 bases outside the gene matches. The germline V gene encodes CDR1 SGHRS and CDR2 YFSETQ. The CDR3 spans 16 residues. This chain's CDR3 is CASSSGQAPVRYGYTF. CDR3 sequence (DNA): TGCGCCAGCAGCTCGGGACAGGCCCCCGTGAGGTATGGCTACACCTTC.

The J gene is TRBJ2-2, the V gene TRBV18; tentative D call: TRBD2 (6 bases). The CDR3 is 16 amino acids. Germline V gene lookup returns CDR1 KGHSH and CDR2 LQKENI. V lost 6 bases and J lost 0, with 14 bases in between. The chain's CDR3 is CASSMVGGPNTGELFF. In DNA form, the CDR3 reads TGTGCCAGCTCGATGGTGGGGGGTCCGAACACCGGGGAGCTGTTTTTT.

The chain carries TRBV30 and TRBJ1-6, with D tentatively TRBD1 (5 bases). V was shortened by 1 base and J by 6 bases, with 7 bases between the two germline ends. This CDR3 contains 13 residues. The germline CDR1 and CDR2 sequences are GTSNPN and SVGIG (reference sequence). CDR3 DNA: TGTGCCTGGAGTGCCCAGGGTAATTCACCCCTCCACTTT. Translated, it gives CAWSAQGNSPLHF.

The chain employs TRBV6-5 and TRBJ2-7; no reliable D call. CDR1 is MNHEY, CDR2 SVGAGI, per germline. This CDR3 has 13 amino acids. V dropped 0 bases and J dropped 6 bases, with 9 bases sitting between them. The CDR3: CASSYSKSSEQYF. As DNA, the CDR3 is TGTGCCAGCAGTTACTCGAAAAGCTCCGAGCAGTACTTC.

J is TRBJ2-5 and V is TRBV7-9; perhaps TRBD1 as D (6 bases). This CDR3 spans 15 amino acids. Germline lookup yields CDR1 SEHNR and CDR2 FQNEAQ (reference sequence). Trimming took 1 base from V and 0 from J, leaving 9 bases between them. Here the CDR3 reads CASSLGRQDQETQYF. The DNA for the CDR3 is TGTGCCAGCAGCTTAGGCAGACAGGACCAAGAGACCCAGTACTTC.